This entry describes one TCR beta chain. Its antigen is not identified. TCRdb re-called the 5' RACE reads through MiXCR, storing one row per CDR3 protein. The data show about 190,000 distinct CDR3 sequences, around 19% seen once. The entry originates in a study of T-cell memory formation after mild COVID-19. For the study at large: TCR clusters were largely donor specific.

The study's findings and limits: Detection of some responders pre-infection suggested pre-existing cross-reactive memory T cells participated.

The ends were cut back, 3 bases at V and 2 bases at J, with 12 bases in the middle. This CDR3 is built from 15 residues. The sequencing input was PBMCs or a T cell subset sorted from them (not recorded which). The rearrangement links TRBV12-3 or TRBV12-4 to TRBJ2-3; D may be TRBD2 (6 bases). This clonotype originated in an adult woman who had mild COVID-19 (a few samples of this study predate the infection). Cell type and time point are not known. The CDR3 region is CASSLGGHYTDTQYF. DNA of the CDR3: TGTGCCAGCAGTTTGGGAGGCCATTACACAGATACGCAGTATTTT.